The 6 T cell receptor beta chains presented below share a single source sample, sequenced in a study of beta chain features in type 1 diabetes (dated 2018 in TCRdb). What the study reported, not specific to this receptor: Type 1 diabetes patients showed a moderate but significant shortening of TCRB CDR3 length in all four CD4+ subsets.

Library preparation was by the immunoSEQ multiplex PCR assay. The High Capacity cDNA Reverse Transcription Kit was used to reverse transcribe all of the isolated RNA, meaning that expressed TCRB transcripts were what got sequenced. Sourced from immuneACCESS, this table was stored by TCRdb with only in-frame sequences that have V and J called. A share of the clones is absent; for the studies checked, an unresolved V gene accounts for under half, and the remainder has no known explanation. The table for this sample lists about 700,000 clones; roughly 13% of them were counted only once. The ten largest clones represent less than 0.025% of the sample. These receptors have no known antigen. The specimen sequenced was naive CD4+ T cells from blood. Per the publication, the cell subset or site label means: true naive CD4+ T cells. The receptors derive from a man aged 18 to 30 with type 1 diabetes.

The gene calls are TRBV28 and TRBJ1-5; D is uncertain. Germline-derived CDR1 and CDR2 are MDHEN and SYDVKM. The CDR3 spans 17 residues. V lost 4 bases and J 4 bases, leaving 20 bases between the germline ends. The CDR3 sequence: CASSSEHSKFGNQPQHF. The CDR3 coding sequence is TGTGCCAGCAGTTCCGAACATTCCAAGTTCGGGAATCAGCCCCAGCATTTT.

In this sample, this clone turned up a few times. This rearrangement joins TRBV30 to TRBJ1-5; D ambiguous. The V end lost 3 bases, the J end lost 4 bases, and 10 bases lay between the germline ends. The germline V gene has CDR1 GTSNPN and CDR2 SVGIG (reference sequence). The CDR3 contains 13 residues. For the CDR3, the DNA is TGTGCCTGGAGCGACGGGGAGAATCAGCCCCAGCATTTT. Translation: CAWSDGENQPQHF.

This clone has more than one count but fewer than ten. The rearrangement uses TRBV11-2 and TRBJ1-3; D is perhaps TRBD1 (5 bases). The germline gives CDR1 SGHAT, CDR2 FQNNGV. The V end was cut by 5 bases, the J end by 0 bases, with 17 bases between. The CDR3 is 17 amino acids. Here the CDR3 reads CASSRNQDTHSGNTIYF. CDR3 nucleotides: TGTGCCAGCAGCCGAAATCAGGACACACACTCTGGAAACACCATATATTTT.

This clone was seen a handful of times. This chain connects TRBV10-3 to TRBJ2-7; D possibly corresponds to TRBD1 (5 bases). There are 15 residues in the CDR3. The germline CDR1 and CDR2 sequences are ENHRY and SYGVKD. V dropped 0 bases and J dropped 3 bases, with 12 bases sitting between them. Written as DNA, the CDR3 is TGTGCCATCAGTGAGTCGATGACAGTAAACTACGAGCAGTACTTC. It yields the protein CAISESMTVNYEQYF.

The chain has TRBV7-8 and TRBJ2-1; TRBD2 matches 7 bases. The CDR3 runs to 13 residues. Germline CDR1 reads SGHVS; CDR2 reads FQNEAQ. Trimming at V came to 4 bases and at J to 9 bases, leaving 6 bases not matched to a gene. The CDR3 DNA sequence: TGTGCCAGCAGCTCCCGGACTAGAGGTGAGCAGTTCTTC. Its translation: CASSSRTRGEQFF.

The chain uses TRBV7-9 and TRBJ1-1, with D possibly being TRBD1 (6 bases). The length of the CDR3 is 14 residues. With 5 bases removed from V and 1 base from J, the gap between germline ends came to 11 bases. Germline CDR1 and CDR2: SEHNR and FQNEAQ (reference sequence). CDR3 region: CASSGWDTNTEAFF. The CDR3 DNA reads as TGTGCCAGCAGCGGATGGGACACGAACACTGAAGCTTTCTTT.